This T cell receptor beta chain was documented in a study of tumor T cells in aggressive B-cell lymphoma. The germline CDR1 and CDR2 sequences are MNHNS and SASEGT. The length of the CDR3 is 15 residues. The trim removed 5 bases at V and 5 bases at J, leaving 4 bases unmatched. Profiling relied on immunoSEQ multiplex PCR, and the TCRdb table lists in-frame clones only, not all of them. This sample yields about 9,000 clones, of which approximately 81% are seen a single time; more than 3% belongs to the top ten. This TCR derives from an adult with diffuse large B cell lymphoma. V usage is TRBV6-1 and J usage is TRBJ1-5, with 12 bases identical to TRBD1. The sequencing input was tumor tissue. CDR3 region: CASSPGTGGYQPQHF. As DNA, the CDR3 is TGTGCCAGCAGTCCCGGGACAGGGGGCTATCAGCCCCAGCATTTT.